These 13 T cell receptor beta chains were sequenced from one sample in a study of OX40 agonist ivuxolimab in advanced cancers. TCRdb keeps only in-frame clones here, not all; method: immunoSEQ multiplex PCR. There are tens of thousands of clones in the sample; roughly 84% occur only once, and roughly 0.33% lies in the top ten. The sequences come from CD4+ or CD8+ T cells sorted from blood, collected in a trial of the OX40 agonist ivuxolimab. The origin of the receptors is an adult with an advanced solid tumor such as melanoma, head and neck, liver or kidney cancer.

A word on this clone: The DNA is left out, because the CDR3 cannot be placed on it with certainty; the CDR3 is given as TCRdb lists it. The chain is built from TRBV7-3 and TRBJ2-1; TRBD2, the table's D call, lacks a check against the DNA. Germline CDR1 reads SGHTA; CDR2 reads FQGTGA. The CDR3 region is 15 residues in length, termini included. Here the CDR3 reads CASSTSGRRGDEQFF.

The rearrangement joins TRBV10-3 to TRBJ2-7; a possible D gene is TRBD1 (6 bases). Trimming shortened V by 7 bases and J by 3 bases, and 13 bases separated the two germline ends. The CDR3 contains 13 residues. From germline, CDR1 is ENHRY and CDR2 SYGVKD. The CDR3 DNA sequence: TGTGCCATCACCGGTGACAGGAGCTACGAGCAGTACTTC. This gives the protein CAITGDRSYEQYF.

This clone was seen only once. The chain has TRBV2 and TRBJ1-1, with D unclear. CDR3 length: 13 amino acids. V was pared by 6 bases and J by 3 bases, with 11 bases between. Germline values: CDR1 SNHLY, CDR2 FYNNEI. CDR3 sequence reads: CASRFEEDTEAFF. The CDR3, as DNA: TGTGCCAGCAGGTTTGAGGAGGACACTGAAGCTTTCTTT.

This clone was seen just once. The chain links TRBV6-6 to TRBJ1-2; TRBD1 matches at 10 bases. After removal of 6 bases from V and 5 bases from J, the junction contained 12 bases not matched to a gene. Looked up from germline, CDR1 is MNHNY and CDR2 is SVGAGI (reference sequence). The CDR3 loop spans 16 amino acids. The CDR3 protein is CASSWDRGGRDYGYTF. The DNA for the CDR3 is TGTGCCAGCAGCTGGGACAGGGGAGGTAGGGATTATGGCTACACCTTC.

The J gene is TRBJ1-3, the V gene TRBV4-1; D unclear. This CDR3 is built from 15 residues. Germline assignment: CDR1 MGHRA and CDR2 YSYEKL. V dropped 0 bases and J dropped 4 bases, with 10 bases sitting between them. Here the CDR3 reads CASSQEGGPGNTIYF. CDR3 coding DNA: TGCGCCAGCAGCCAAGAAGGAGGGCCCGGAAACACCATATATTTT.

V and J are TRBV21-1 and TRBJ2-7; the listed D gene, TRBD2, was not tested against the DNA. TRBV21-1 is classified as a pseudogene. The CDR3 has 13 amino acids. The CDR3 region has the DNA TGTGCCAGCACCCTCGGGACTTCCTACGAGCAGTACTTC. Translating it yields CASTLGTSYEQYF.

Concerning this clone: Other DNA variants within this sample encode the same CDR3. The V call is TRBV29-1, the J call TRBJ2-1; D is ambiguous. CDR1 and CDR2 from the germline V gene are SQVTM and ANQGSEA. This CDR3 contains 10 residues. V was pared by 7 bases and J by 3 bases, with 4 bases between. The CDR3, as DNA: TGCAGCGGGGGCTACAATGAGCAGTTCTTC. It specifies CSGGYNEQFF.

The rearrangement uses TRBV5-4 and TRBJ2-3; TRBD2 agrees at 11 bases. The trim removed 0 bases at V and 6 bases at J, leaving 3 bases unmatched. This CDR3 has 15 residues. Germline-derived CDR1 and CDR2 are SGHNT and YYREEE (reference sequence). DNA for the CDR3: TGTGCCAGCAGCTTGGCCGTAGCGGGAGGGGATACGCAGTATTTT. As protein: CASSLAVAGGDTQYF.

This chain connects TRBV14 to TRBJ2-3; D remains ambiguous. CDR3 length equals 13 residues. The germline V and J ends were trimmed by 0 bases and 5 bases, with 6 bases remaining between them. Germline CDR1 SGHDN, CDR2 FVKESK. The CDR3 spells CASSQDSRDTQYF. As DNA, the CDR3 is TGTGCCAGCAGCCAAGATAGCCGAGATACGCAGTATTTT.

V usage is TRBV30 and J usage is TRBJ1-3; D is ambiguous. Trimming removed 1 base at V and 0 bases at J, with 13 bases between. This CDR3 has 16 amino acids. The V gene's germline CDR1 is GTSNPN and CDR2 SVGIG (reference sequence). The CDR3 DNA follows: TGTGCCTGGAGTGGTCAGGCAATCCCCTCTGGAAACACCATATATTTT. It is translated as CAWSGQAIPSGNTIYF.

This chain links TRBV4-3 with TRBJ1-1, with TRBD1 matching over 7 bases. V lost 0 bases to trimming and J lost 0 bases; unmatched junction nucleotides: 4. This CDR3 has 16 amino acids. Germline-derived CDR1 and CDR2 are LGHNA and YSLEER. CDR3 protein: CASSQDWDSVNTEAFF. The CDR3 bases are TGCGCCAGCAGCCAAGACTGGGACAGCGTGAACACTGAAGCTTTCTTT.

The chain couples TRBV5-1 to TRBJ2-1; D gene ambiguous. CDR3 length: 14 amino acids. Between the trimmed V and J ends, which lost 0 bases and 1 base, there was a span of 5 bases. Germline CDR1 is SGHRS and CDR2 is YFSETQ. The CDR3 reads CASSLAASYNEQFF. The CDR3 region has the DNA TGCGCCAGCAGCTTGGCGGCTTCCTACAATGAGCAGTTCTTC.

The CDR3 DNA sequence: TGTGCCAGCAGTTTCCTACAGGGGGTAGGCGGGGAGCTGTTTTTT. This sequence encodes CASSFLQGVGGELFF. The V gene is TRBV28, the J gene TRBJ2-2; 8 bases are a match to TRBD1. The CDR3 is 15 amino acids. CDR1 MDHEN and CDR2 SYDVKM come from the germline V gene. Trimming cost V 3 bases and J 7 bases; bases outside gene matches: 7.